This is a list of T cell receptor beta chains from one sample in a study of shared clonotypes between healthy human individuals. TCRdb keeps only in-frame clones here, not all; method: immunoSEQ multiplex PCR. The sample shows roughly 650,000 clones, approximately 96% of them seen only once. The sequenced material came from naive CD8+ T cells sorted from blood. These TCRs come from a woman between 25 and 40 years old in good health. Both conserved end residues are part of each CDR3. D genes are given only for firm matches. Clone size is given for some rows only: seen once, a few or many times, or a class if the clone is expanded.

CDR3 protein: CSVGTHYGYTF
CDR3 DNA: TGCAGCGTTGGCACCCACTATGGCTACACCTTC
V gene: TRBV29-1
J gene: TRBJ1-2
D gene: -
clone size: -

CDR3 protein: CASSLTGGPNEQYF
CDR3 DNA: TGTGCCAGCAGCTTGACAGGGGGTCCCAACGAGCAGTACTTC
V gene: TRBV5-5
J gene: TRBJ2-7
D gene: TRBD1
clone size: -

CDR3 protein: CASSEAARDRGPGRDYGYTF
CDR3 DNA: TGTGCCAGCAGTGAAGCGGCCCGGGACAGGGGGCCGGGTAGAGACTATGGCTACACCTTC
V gene: TRBV2
J gene: TRBJ1-2
D gene: TRBD1
clone size: few

CDR3 protein: CASSSGQTGETQYF
CDR3 DNA: TGTGCCAGCAGCTCGGGACAGACGGGGGAGACCCAGTACTTC
V gene: TRBV5-6
J gene: TRBJ2-5
D gene: TRBD1
clone size: -

CDR3 protein: CATNPSTGNYGYTF
CDR3 DNA: TGTGCCACCAACCCGTCGACAGGGAACTATGGCTACACCTTC
V gene: TRBV15
J gene: TRBJ1-2
D gene: TRBD1
clone size: once

CDR3 protein: CASSPRKWSYEQYF
CDR3 DNA: TGTGCCAGCAGTCCCCGCAAATGGTCCTACGAGCAGTACTTC
V gene: TRBV5-4
J gene: TRBJ2-7
D gene: -
clone size: -

CDR3 protein: CASALRRESADTQYF
CDR3 DNA: TGTGCCAGCGCCTTGAGGCGGGAGTCTGCAGATACGCAGTATTTT
V gene: TRBV28
J gene: TRBJ2-3
D gene: TRBD2
clone size: -

CDR3 protein: CASSKKATALATNEKLFF
CDR3 DNA: TGTGCCAGCAGCAAAAAGGCTACGGCCTTAGCAACTAATGAAAAACTGTTTTTT
V gene: TRBV21-1
J gene: TRBJ1-4
D gene: -
clone size: -

CDR3 protein: CSATHNYNEQFF
CDR3 DNA: TGCAGCGCAACACATAACTACAATGAGCAGTTCTTC
V gene: TRBV29-1
J gene: TRBJ2-1
D gene: -
clone size: -

CDR3 protein: CASSQVAGANEQYF
CDR3 DNA: TGCGCCAGCAGCCAAGTAGCGGGAGCAAACGAGCAGTACTTC
V gene: TRBV4-1
J gene: TRBJ2-7
D gene: TRBD2
clone size: -

CDR3 protein: CASSSSTGEDGYTF
CDR3 DNA: TGTGCCAGCAGCTCTTCGACAGGGGAGGATGGCTACACCTTC
V gene: TRBV5-6
J gene: TRBJ1-2
D gene: TRBD1
clone size: once

CDR3 protein: CASSQRGVSYNEQFF
CDR3 DNA: TGTGCCAGCAGCCAGAGGGGGGTTTCCTACAATGAGCAGTTCTTC
V gene: TRBV13
J gene: TRBJ2-1
D gene: -
clone size: -

CDR3 protein: CASSFGASNQPQHF
CDR3 DNA: TGTGCCAGCAGCTTCGGGGCTAGCAATCAGCCCCAGCATTTT
V gene: TRBV7-9
J gene: TRBJ1-5
D gene: -
clone size: -

CDR3 protein: CASSQGQGFYGYTF
CDR3 DNA: TGCGCCAGCAGCCAGGGACAGGGTTTCTATGGCTACACCTTC
V gene: TRBV4-1
J gene: TRBJ1-2
D gene: TRBD1
clone size: once

CDR3 protein: CASSLGRTDRGSYGYTF
CDR3 DNA: TGTGCCAGCAGCTTAGGACGAACCGACAGGGGGTCCTATGGCTACACCTTC
V gene: TRBV11-2
J gene: TRBJ1-2
D gene: TRBD1
clone size: -

CDR3 protein: CASSPGGGANEKLFF
CDR3 DNA: TGTGCCAGCAGCCCGGGCGGGGGGGCGAATGAAAAACTGTTTTTT
V gene: TRBV7-2
J gene: TRBJ1-4
D gene: -
clone size: -

CDR3 protein: CASSLEAGLVFEQYF
CDR3 DNA: TGCGCCAGCAGCTTGGAGGCGGGATTGGTGTTCGAGCAGTACTTC
V gene: TRBV5-1
J gene: TRBJ2-7
D gene: -
clone size: -

CDR3 protein: CASSLAGAPDTQYF
CDR3 DNA: TGTGCCAGCAGCTTAGCGGGAGCCCCAGATACGCAGTATTTT
V gene: TRBV7-7
J gene: TRBJ2-3
D gene: -
clone size: -

CDR3 protein: CASSSRTSGRAGETQYF
CDR3 DNA: TGTGCCAGCAGCTCCCGAACTAGCGGGAGGGCCGGGGAGACCCAGTACTTC
V gene: TRBV7-2
J gene: TRBJ2-5
D gene: TRBD2
clone size: -

CDR3 protein: CASSFPDKNTGELFF
CDR3 DNA: TGTGCCAGCAGCTTCCCGGACAAGAACACCGGGGAGCTGTTTTTT
V gene: TRBV7-9
J gene: TRBJ2-2
D gene: -
clone size: few

CDR3 protein: CASSVEDGRAYEQYF
CDR3 DNA: TGTGCCAGCAGCGTAGAGGACGGGAGGGCCTACGAGCAGTACTTC
V gene: TRBV9
J gene: TRBJ2-7
D gene: TRBD2
clone size: -

CDR3 protein: CASAIAGAGGLEQYF
CDR3 DNA: TGTGCCAGCGCTATAGCGGGGGCGGGAGGGCTTGAGCAGTACTTC
V gene: TRBV2
J gene: TRBJ2-7
D gene: TRBD2
clone size: -

CDR3 protein: CASSFGGRADTQYF
CDR3 DNA: TGTGCCAGCAGTTTCGGCGGGCGGGCAGATACGCAGTATTTT
V gene: TRBV2
J gene: TRBJ2-3
D gene: -
clone size: -

CDR3 protein: CASIQVLNTEAFF
CDR3 DNA: TGTGCCAGCATACAGGTATTGAACACTGAAGCTTTCTTT
V gene: TRBV2
J gene: TRBJ1-1
D gene: -
clone size: -

CDR3 protein: CASSVGGSTYEQYF
CDR3 DNA: TGTGCCAGCAGCGTAGGCGGCAGCACCTACGAGCAGTACTTC
V gene: TRBV9
J gene: TRBJ2-7
D gene: -
clone size: -

CDR3 protein: CASSQDVGPAEAFF
CDR3 DNA: TGCGCCAGCAGCCAAGATGTAGGGCCGGCTGAAGCTTTCTTT
V gene: TRBV4-1
J gene: TRBJ1-1
D gene: -
clone size: few

CDR3 protein: CATTGEYSPLHF
CDR3 DNA: TGTGCCACTACAGGGGAGTATTCACCCCTCCACTTT
V gene: TRBV28
J gene: TRBJ1-6
D gene: TRBD1
clone size: -

CDR3 protein: CSVYRGALPDTQYF
CDR3 DNA: TGCAGCGTCTATCGAGGGGCGCTTCCAGATACGCAGTATTTT
V gene: TRBV29-1
J gene: TRBJ2-3
D gene: -
clone size: -

CDR3 protein: CASSLRGGEIYEQYF
CDR3 DNA: TGTGCCAGCAGTTTAAGGGGGGGAGAAATCTACGAGCAGTACTTC
V gene: TRBV28
J gene: TRBJ2-7
D gene: -
clone size: -

CDR3 protein: CASSSRTSGSDEQFF
CDR3 DNA: TGTGCCAGCAGTTCACGGACTAGCGGGAGCGATGAGCAGTTCTTC
V gene: TRBV27
J gene: TRBJ2-1
D gene: TRBD2
clone size: -

CDR3 protein: CSVPRYSNYGYTF
CDR3 DNA: TGCAGCGTTCCCCGCTACTCTAACTATGGCTACACCTTC
V gene: TRBV29-1
J gene: TRBJ1-2
D gene: -
clone size: -

CDR3 protein: CASSVDSNQPQHF
CDR3 DNA: TGCGCCAGCAGTGTGGACAGTAATCAGCCCCAGCATTTT
V gene: TRBV10-2
J gene: TRBJ1-5
D gene: -
clone size: -

CDR3 protein: CASSDIVQDEQYF
CDR3 DNA: TGCGCCAGCAGCGATATAGTTCAGGACGAGCAGTACTTC
V gene: TRBV4-1
J gene: TRBJ2-7
D gene: -
clone size: -

CDR3 protein: CASSPGTSGTGEQYF
CDR3 DNA: TGTGCCAGCAGCCCTGGGACTAGCGGGACGGGGGAGCAGTACTTC
V gene: TRBV27
J gene: TRBJ2-7
D gene: TRBD2
clone size: -

CDR3 protein: CASRQGHLEAFF
CDR3 DNA: TGTGCCAGTAGACAGGGCCACCTTGAAGCTTTCTTT
V gene: TRBV19
J gene: TRBJ1-1
D gene: -
clone size: -

CDR3 protein: CASSWEVNTEAFF
CDR3 DNA: TGCGCCAGCAGCTGGGAAGTGAACACTGAAGCTTTCTTT
V gene: TRBV4-1
J gene: TRBJ1-1
D gene: -
clone size: -

CDR3 protein: CASSHTSGSIYEQYF
CDR3 DNA: TGTGCCAGCAGCCACACTAGCGGGAGTATCTACGAGCAGTACTTC
V gene: TRBV7-6
J gene: TRBJ2-7
D gene: TRBD2
clone size: -

CDR3 protein: CASSQGAGFSEAFF
CDR3 DNA: TGCGCCAGCAGCCAAGGGGCGGGTTTCTCTGAAGCTTTCTTT
V gene: TRBV4-1
J gene: TRBJ1-1
D gene: -
clone size: -

CDR3 protein: CASSALYEQYF
CDR3 DNA: TGTGCCAGCAGCGCCCTCTACGAGCAGTACTTC
V gene: TRBV9
J gene: TRBJ2-7
D gene: -
clone size: -

CDR3 protein: CASSQYYTGGGEQYF
CDR3 DNA: TGTGCCAGCAGCCAATATTATACAGGGGGCGGCGAGCAGTACTTC
V gene: TRBV14
J gene: TRBJ2-7
D gene: TRBD1
clone size: -

CDR3 protein: CASSDLSTGSYNEQFF
CDR3 DNA: TGTGCCAGCAGCGACCTTTCTACAGGGTCATACAATGAGCAGTTCTTC
V gene: TRBV7-9
J gene: TRBJ2-1
D gene: -
clone size: -

CDR3 protein: CASSQQARNTIYF
CDR3 DNA: TGCGCCAGCAGCCAACAGGCGAGAAACACCATATATTTT
V gene: TRBV4-1
J gene: TRBJ1-3
D gene: -
clone size: -

CDR3 protein: CASSAASVSSYEQYF
CDR3 DNA: TGCGCCAGCAGCGCCGCATCAGTGAGCTCCTACGAGCAGTACTTC
V gene: TRBV5-1
J gene: TRBJ2-7
D gene: -
clone size: -